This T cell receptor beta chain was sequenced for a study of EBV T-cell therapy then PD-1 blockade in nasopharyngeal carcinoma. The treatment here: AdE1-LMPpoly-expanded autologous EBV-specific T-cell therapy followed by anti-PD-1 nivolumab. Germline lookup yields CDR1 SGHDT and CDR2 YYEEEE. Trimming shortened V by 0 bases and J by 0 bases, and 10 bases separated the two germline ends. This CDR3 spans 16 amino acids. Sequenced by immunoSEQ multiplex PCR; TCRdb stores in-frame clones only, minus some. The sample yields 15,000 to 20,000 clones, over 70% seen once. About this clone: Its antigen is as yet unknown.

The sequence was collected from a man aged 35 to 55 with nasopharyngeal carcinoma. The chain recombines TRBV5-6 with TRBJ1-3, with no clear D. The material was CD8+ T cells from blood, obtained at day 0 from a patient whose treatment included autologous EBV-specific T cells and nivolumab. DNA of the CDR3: TGTGCCAGCAGCTTGGGGGTGATAAGCTCTGGAAACACCATATATTTT. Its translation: CASSLGVISSGNTIYF.